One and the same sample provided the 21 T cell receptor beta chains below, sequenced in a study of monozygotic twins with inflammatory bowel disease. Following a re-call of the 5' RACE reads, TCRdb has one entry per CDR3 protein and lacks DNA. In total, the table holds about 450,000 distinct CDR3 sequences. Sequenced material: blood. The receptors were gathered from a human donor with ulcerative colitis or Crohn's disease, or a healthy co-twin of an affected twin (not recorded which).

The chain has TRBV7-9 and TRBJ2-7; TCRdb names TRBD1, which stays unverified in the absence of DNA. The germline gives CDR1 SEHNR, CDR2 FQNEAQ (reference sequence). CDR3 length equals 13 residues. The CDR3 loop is CASSSQGVDEQYF. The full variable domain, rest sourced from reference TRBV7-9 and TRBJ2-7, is DTGVSQNPRHKITKRGQNVTFRCDPISEHNRLYWYRQTLGQGPEFLTYFQNEAQLEKSRLLSDRFSAERPKGSFSTLEIQRTEQGDSAMYLCASSSQGVDEQYFGPGTRLTVT.

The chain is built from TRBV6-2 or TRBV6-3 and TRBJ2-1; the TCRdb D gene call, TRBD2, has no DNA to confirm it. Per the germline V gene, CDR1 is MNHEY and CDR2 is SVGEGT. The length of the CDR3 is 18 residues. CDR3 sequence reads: CASSSTMGLAGGPGEQFF.

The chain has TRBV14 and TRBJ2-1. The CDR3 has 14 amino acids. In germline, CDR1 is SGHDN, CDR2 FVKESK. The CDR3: CASSQDGTYNEQFF.

CDR3 in amino acids: CASSFSGGPGELFF. This sequence joins TRBV5-5 and TRBJ2-2; as DNA is missing, the TRBD1 call by TCRdb cannot be tested. Looked up from germline, CDR1 is SGHKS and CDR2 is YYEKEE (reference sequence). The CDR3 is made up of 14 amino acids.

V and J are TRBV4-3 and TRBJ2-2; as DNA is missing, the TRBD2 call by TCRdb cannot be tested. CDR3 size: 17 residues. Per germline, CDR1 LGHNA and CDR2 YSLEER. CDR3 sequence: CASSQDPLAGNTGELFF.

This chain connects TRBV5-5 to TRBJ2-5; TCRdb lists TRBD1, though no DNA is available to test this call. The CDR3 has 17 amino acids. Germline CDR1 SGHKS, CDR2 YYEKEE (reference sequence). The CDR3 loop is CASSLALWTGVKETQYF.

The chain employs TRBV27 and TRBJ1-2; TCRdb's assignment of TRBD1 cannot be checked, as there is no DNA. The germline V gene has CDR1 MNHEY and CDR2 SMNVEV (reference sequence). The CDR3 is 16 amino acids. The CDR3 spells CASSPQGFSSNYGYTF.

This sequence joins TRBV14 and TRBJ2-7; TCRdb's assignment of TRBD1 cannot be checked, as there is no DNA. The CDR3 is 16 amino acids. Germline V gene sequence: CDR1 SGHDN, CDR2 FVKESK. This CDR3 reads CASSYSPGQDFYEQYF.

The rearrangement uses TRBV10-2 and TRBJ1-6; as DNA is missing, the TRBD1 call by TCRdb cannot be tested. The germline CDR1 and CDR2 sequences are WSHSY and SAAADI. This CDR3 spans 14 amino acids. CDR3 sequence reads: CASSKQGFSSPLHF.

CDR3 protein: CASSFGQGRRNIQYF. The chain employs TRBV5-1 and TRBJ2-4; TCRdb lists TRBD1, though no DNA is available to test this call. In germline, CDR1 is SGHRS, CDR2 YFSETQ. The CDR3 loop spans 15 amino acids.

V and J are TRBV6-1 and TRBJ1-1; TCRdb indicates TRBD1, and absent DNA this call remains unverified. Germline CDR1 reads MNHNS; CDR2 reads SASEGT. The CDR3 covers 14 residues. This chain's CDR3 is CASSGGQAVYSAFF.

CDR3 amino acids: CSAGGTSGREGEQYF. The rearrangement links TRBV20-1 to TRBJ2-7; the TCRdb D gene call, TRBD2, has no DNA to confirm it. Germline CDR1 reads DFQATT; CDR2 reads SNEGSKA (reference sequence). This CDR3 is 15 amino acids long.

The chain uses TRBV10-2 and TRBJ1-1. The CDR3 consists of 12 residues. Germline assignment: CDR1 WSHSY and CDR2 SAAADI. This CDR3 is CASRREDTEAFF.

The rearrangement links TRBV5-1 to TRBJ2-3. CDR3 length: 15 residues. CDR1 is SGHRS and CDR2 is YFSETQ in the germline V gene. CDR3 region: CASSLGGLAADTEYF.

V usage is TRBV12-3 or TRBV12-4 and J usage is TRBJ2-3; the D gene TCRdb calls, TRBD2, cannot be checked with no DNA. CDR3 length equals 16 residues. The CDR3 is CASTPTRQMSTDTQYF.

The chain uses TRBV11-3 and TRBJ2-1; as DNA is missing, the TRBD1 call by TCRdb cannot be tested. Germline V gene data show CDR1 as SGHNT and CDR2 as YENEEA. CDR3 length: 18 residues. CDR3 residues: CASSSQPLDRDTGNEQFF.

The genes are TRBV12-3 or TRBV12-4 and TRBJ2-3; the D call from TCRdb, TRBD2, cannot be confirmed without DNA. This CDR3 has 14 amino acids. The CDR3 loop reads CASSPRLPGGTQYF.

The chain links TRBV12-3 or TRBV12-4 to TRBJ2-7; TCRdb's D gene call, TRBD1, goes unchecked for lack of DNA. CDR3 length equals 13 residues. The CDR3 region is CASSLVRAFEQYF.

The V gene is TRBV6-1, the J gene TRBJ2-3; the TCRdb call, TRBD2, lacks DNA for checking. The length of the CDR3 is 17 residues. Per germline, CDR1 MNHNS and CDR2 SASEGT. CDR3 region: CASSPSEWRGSTDTQYF.

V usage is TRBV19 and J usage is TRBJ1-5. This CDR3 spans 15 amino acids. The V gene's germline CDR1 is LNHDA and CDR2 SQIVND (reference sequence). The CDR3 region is CASSTVGVGNQPQHF.

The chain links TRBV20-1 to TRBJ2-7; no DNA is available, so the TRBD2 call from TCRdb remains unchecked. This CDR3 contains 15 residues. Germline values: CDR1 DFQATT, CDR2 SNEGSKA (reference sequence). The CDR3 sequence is CSASSETASSGGKYF.